Below, 14 T cell receptor beta chains from the same sample are listed, as sequenced in a study of naive and memory T cell subsets. The beta constant-region primer was an equimolar mix of two oligonucleotides covering TRBC1 and TRBC2. Four rounds of PCR amplified the ligated cDNA using nested alpha and beta constant-region primers plus SP2. MiXCR, run by TCRdb on the UMI-ligation and nested PCR reads, gives a single entry per CDR3 protein. This table holds over 30,000 distinct CDR3 sequences, approximately 17% found once. The sequencing input was effector memory CD4+ T cells from blood. Subset reported: effector memory, CD45RA- CD27-. These TCRs come from a human donor in good health.

The gene calls are TRBV6-2 or TRBV6-3 and TRBJ2-5; TRBD2 is a possible D gene (5 bases). Germline V gene sequence: CDR1 MNHEY, CDR2 SVGEGT. CDR3 size: 16 residues. With 3 bases removed from V and 4 bases from J, the gap between germline ends came to 18 bases. The CDR3 region has the DNA TGTGCCAGCAGTTATATGGGCGGGTTCGGAGGAGAGACCCAGTACTTC. It yields the protein CASSYMGGFGGETQYF.

This clonotype was seen more than once but under ten times. CDR3 protein: CASSLGAIGPRELFF. The DNA for the CDR3 is TGTGCCAGCAGCTTAGGGGCCATCGGTCCCCGGGAGCTGTTTTTT. The chain has TRBV7-3 and TRBJ2-2; maybe TRBD1 (5 bases). Trimming left V 2 bases short and J 9 bases short, with 16 bases between. Germline lookup yields CDR1 SGHTA and CDR2 FQGTGA. CDR3 length: 15 amino acids.

This clonotype is medium-sized (0.01 to 0.1%) in the sample. The rearrangement uses TRBV5-1 and TRBJ2-3; the D gene is possibly TRBD1 (5 bases). V gave up 4 bases and J gave up 1 base, with 16 bases separating them. This CDR3 contains 16 residues. Per germline, CDR1 SGHRS and CDR2 YFSETQ. In DNA, the CDR3 is TGCGCCAGCAGCGTAGCAGGGCGCTCAGGCACAGATACGCAGTATTTT. It encodes CASSVAGRSGTDTQYF.

J is TRBJ1-1 and V is TRBV9; D gene unclear. Trimming took 3 bases from V and 4 from J, leaving 13 bases between them. CDR3 length equals 14 residues. Germline V gene sequence: CDR1 SGDLS, CDR2 YYNGEE. CDR3 residues: CASSAQPVGTEAFF. DNA of the CDR3: TGTGCCAGCAGCGCTCAACCGGTGGGCACTGAAGCTTTCTTT.

This clonotype was counted many times. The chain is built from TRBV7-3 and TRBJ2-2, with D tentatively TRBD2 (6 bases). V shed 0 bases and J shed 1 base, with 6 bases lying between them. Germline CDR1 reads SGHTA; CDR2 reads FQGTGA. The CDR3 covers 15 residues. This chain's CDR3 is CASSLTSGNTGELFF. The CDR3 DNA follows: TGTGCCAGCAGCTTAACTAGCGGGAACACCGGGGAGCTGTTTTTT.

The rearrangement joins TRBV24-1 to TRBJ2-1; D tentatively reads TRBD1 or TRBD2 (5 bases each). Germline V CDR1 and CDR2: KGHDR, SFDVKD. Trimming cost V 2 bases and J 5 bases, with 15 bases left between them. The CDR3 contains 16 residues. CDR3 nucleotides: TGTGCCACCAGTGATTCTCCCCCTAAGGGACACAATGAGCAGTTCTTC. It specifies CATSDSPPKGHNEQFF.

The chain recombines TRBV7-2 with TRBJ1-1; TRBD1 aligns across 8 bases. The germline CDR1 and CDR2 sequences are SGHTA and FQGNSA. The CDR3 covers 17 residues. Trimming removed 4 bases from V and 1 base from J; junction bases left unmatched: 11. Here the CDR3 reads CASSSASPGTGNTEAFF. Written as DNA, the CDR3 is TGTGCCAGCAGCTCCGCCTCACCAGGGACAGGGAACACTGAAGCTTTCTTT.

CDR3 bases: TGTGCCAGCTCATACGATAACAGCCACAATCAGCCCCAGCATTTT. It translates to CASSYDNSHNQPQHF. The rearrangement joins TRBV18 to TRBJ1-5; D not resolved. CDR1 is KGHSH and CDR2 is LQKENI in the germline V gene. Trimming shortened V by 5 bases and J by 3 bases, and 14 bases separated the two germline ends. This CDR3 is 15 amino acids long. Supplemented by reference TRBV18 and TRBJ1-5, the full variable domain reads NAGVMQNPRHLVRRRGQEARLRCSPMKGHSHVYWYRQLPEEGLKFMVYLQKENIIDESGMPKERFSAEFPKEGPSILRIQQVVRGDSAAYFCASSYDNSHNQPQHFGDGTRLSIL.

V usage is TRBV7-6 and J usage is TRBJ2-7, with D unclear. Germline CDR1 is SGHVS and CDR2 is FNYEAQ. V was cut by 0 bases and J by 3 bases, with 6 bases left in between. This CDR3 comprises 13 residues. This CDR3 reads CASSLASDYEQYF. The CDR3, as DNA: TGTGCCAGCAGCTTAGCGTCTGACTACGAGCAGTACTTC.

The gene calls are TRBV7-9 and TRBJ2-1, with a tentative D call TRBD1 (5 bases). Per germline, CDR1 SEHNR and CDR2 FQNEAQ (reference sequence). The CDR3 extends over 15 amino acids. V lost 3 bases, J lost 2 bases, and 11 bases lay in between. CDR3 bases: TGTGCCAGCAGCTTCCGACAGAGGACCTACAATGAGCAGTTCTTC. Translating gives CASSFRQRTYNEQFF.

This CDR3 is CSAAQGALAADTQYF. CDR3 nucleotides: TGCAGTGCTGCACAGGGGGCACTAGCTGCAGATACGCAGTATTTT. The chain uses TRBV20-1 and TRBJ2-3; 9 positions match TRBD1. V lost 5 bases and J lost 4; bases outside the gene matches: 10. The germline V gene encodes CDR1 DFQATT and CDR2 SNEGSKA (reference sequence). This CDR3 contains 15 residues.

This clonotype showed up just a few times. The chain combines TRBV20-1 with TRBJ2-3, with D possibly matching TRBD1 (6 bases). In germline, CDR1 is DFQATT, CDR2 SNEGSKA (reference sequence). This CDR3 has 14 amino acids. V lost 5 bases and J lost 2, with 14 bases in between. This chain's CDR3 is CSASTGNPTDTQYF. The CDR3 coding sequence is TGCAGTGCTTCTACAGGGAACCCCACAGATACGCAGTATTTT.

The CDR3: CASRPVGGRRENKWFSTEAFF. The CDR3 nucleotides read TGCGCCAGCAGACCGGTCGGTGGTCGACGGGAAAACAAATGGTTCAGCACTGAAGCTTTCTTT. The rearrangement links TRBV5-1 to TRBJ1-1; no firm D call. Trimming took 5 bases from V and 4 from J, leaving 36 bases between them. The germline V gene encodes CDR1 SGHRS and CDR2 YFSETQ. The CDR3 runs 21 residues. Complete variable domain (other parts from reference TRBV5-1 and TRBJ1-1): KAGVTQTPRYLIKTRGQQVTLSCSPISGHRSVSWYQQTPGQGLQFLFEYFSETQRNKGNFPGRFSGRQFSNSRSEMNVSTLELGDSALYLCASRPVGGRRENKWFSTEAFFGQGTRLTVV.

This chain uses TRBV5-6 with TRBJ2-7; TRBD1 matches 8 bases. J gave up 4 bases and V 6 bases, and 12 bases lay outside the gene matches. Germline values: CDR1 SGHDT, CDR2 YYEEEE. This CDR3 spans 15 amino acids. CDR3 nucleotides: TGTGCCAGCAACTCGAACCCTACAGGGGGATACGAGCAGTACTTC. It specifies CASNSNPTGGYEQYF.